The T cell receptor beta chain described here comes from a study of cytomegalovirus exposure and HLA in healthy donors. Study-wide results and limits: With later analysis, a missense DCLRE1C variant became linked to TCR beta V- and J-gene trimming.

A remark on this clone: Antigen: not known.

Primers: 60 Vbeta forward and 13 Jbeta reverse. Profiling relied on immunoSEQ multiplex PCR, and the TCRdb table lists in-frame clones only, not all of them. The sample has 110,000 to 150,000 clones, 60% to 80% seen once. Looked up from germline, CDR1 is SGHDN and CDR2 is FVKESK. The CDR3 extends over 14 amino acids. V lost 1 base and J lost 1, with 7 bases in between. The sequence was obtained from a man aged 18-30 years in good health and CMV-seronegative. What was sequenced was PBMCs. The chain carries TRBV14 and TRBJ2-5; no firm D call. The CDR3 protein is CASSQAGTQETQYF. The CDR3 region has the DNA TGTGCCAGCAGCCAAGCGGGTACCCAAGAGACCCAGTACTTC.